This record concerns one TCR beta chain sequence. This record comes from a study of cytomegalovirus exposure and HLA in healthy donors. This CDR3 has 15 residues. V dropped 6 bases and J dropped 9; count of bases not matched to a gene: 13. Germline-derived CDR1 and CDR2 are MNHEY and SVGAGI. The PCR contained 60 Vbeta and 13 Jbeta primers. TCRdb keeps only in-frame clones here, not all; method: immunoSEQ multiplex PCR. Of roughly 130,000 clones in the sample, 79% are singletons; the top ten hold 2% to 2.5%. The sample was PBMCs. V and J are TRBV6-5 and TRBJ1-1; 10 bases are shared with TRBD1. This TCR came from a man aged 18 to 35 in good health and CMV-seronegative. CDR3 coding DNA: TGTGCCAGCAGGAGAACTCAAGACAGGGGGCTCAAAGCTTTCTTT. Encoded protein: CASRRTQDRGLKAFF.